Here is one T cell receptor (beta chain) with its context. The sample belongs to a study of CD8+ T cells in alopecia areata. As for the study in general: Tofacitinib was taken orally by treated patients, and the dose was 5 to 10 mg twice daily.

cDNA prepared by RNA extraction and subsequent reverse transcription served as the template for sequencing. Data came from immunoSEQ multiplex PCR; TCRdb stores just in-frame clones and leaves some out. The sample holds about 140,000 clones; about 47% are singletons and the top ten take roughly 0.9%. There are 16 residues in the CDR3. Germline values: CDR1 SEHNR, CDR2 FQNEAQ (reference sequence). V gave up 4 bases and J gave up 3 bases; unmatched junction bases: 12. The J gene is TRBJ2-7, the V gene TRBV7-9, with 7 bases lining up with TRBD1. The sequence derives from a human donor with alopecia areata. The specimen comprised CD4+ T cells sorted from blood, sampled at week 0. CDR3 sequence (DNA): TGTGCCAGCAGCTCCGTTAACGACAGGGCGTACTACGAGCAGTACTTC. The encoded protein is CASSSVNDRAYYEQYF.